The entry below gives a single TCR beta chain sequence along with its context. This clonotype occurred a few times. Its specific antigen is unknown. Within one base of it there is no much larger clone, and no base qualities were kept. The sample comes from a study of T-cell memory formation after mild COVID-19 (TCRdb year 2021). About the study as a whole: TCR sequence clusters from the two donors were largely donor specific. In a couple of donors, T-cell clones that expanded and contracted after mild COVID-19 were followed by sequencing TCRalpha and TCRbeta repertoires longitudinally. The cohort comprised two young, previously healthy adult volunteers, one female and one male. Broader findings and caveats from the paper: Contracting CD4+ clones appeared mostly in the CM and EM memory subsets, whereas CD8+ clones were enriched in EMRA. The second-wave clones that peaked on day 37 were not confirmed to be SARS-CoV-2 specific. Some responding clones were found in pre-infection memory, which suggests that pre-existing cross-reactive memory T cells took part in the SARS-CoV-2 response. Only a couple of mild cases were covered by the study, and larger cohorts that include severe cases with pre-infection samples were considered necessary. Balanced CD4/CD8 phenotypes were observed for clones contracting from day 15 to 85, whereas a bias towards CD4+ was observed for a second wave of clones expanding from day 15 to 37.

PBMCs were isolated by Ficoll-Paque density gradient centrifugation. TCRdb lists the instrument as Illumina NovaSeq 6000. TCRalpha and TCRbeta cDNA libraries were constructed by 5'RACE with constant-segment primers, with sample barcodes and unique molecular identifiers being introduced. RNA was extracted from every sample with Trizol reagent. The libraries were amplified in two PCR steps, and the second step added a second sample barcode and Illumina TruSeq adapters. Libraries were sequenced on an Illumina NovaSeq with 2 x 150 bp paired-end reads. Per the source publication's procedure: With migec v1.2.7, reads were demultiplexed and then collapsed into UMI-guided consensus sequences. Using mixcr v2.1.11, the UMI consensuses were aligned to TRA and TRB V and J templates and assembled into clonotypes. Expanded or contracted clonotypes were those called significant by both edgeR and NoisET, with noise models trained on biological replicates. For edgeR calls, the cutoffs were a false discovery rate-adjusted p below 0.01 and a log2 fold-change threshold of 1. As an exploratory analysis of dynamics, max-normalized trajectories of the 1000 most abundant clonotypes were examined by PCA with hierarchical clustering. The CD4 or CD8 phenotype of responding clones was assigned using the separately sequenced CD4+ and CD8+ repertoires. TCRdb redid the processing of the public reads, applying fastp at Q25 and MiXCR, and retained in-frame beta chains. Every entry covers one CDR3 protein and lists the most common genes and DNA from its rows. TCRdb, not the authors, supplied the V and J calls. Present in this sample are 200,000 to 250,000 distinct CDR3 sequences, roughly 14% of which were seen just once. Together, the top ten hold 2.1% of the sample.

Trimming removed 2 bases from V and 1 base from J; the gene matches leave 1 base unexplained. CDR1 and CDR2 (MNHEY, SMNVEV) derive from the germline V gene (reference sequence). The CDR3 has 16 amino acids, counting the end cysteine and phenylalanine. Solely the CDR3 DNA is kept, with 48 bases framed from the first base. The clonotype comes from an adult woman who had mild COVID-19 (a few samples of this study predate the infection). The sample titles of this study are shuffled in the database, so cell type and time point are left out; the donor was told from shared clones. The sample was PBMCs or a T cell subset sorted from them (not recorded which). The rearrangement joined TRBV27 to TRBJ2-3; TRBD2 aligns with 12 central bases. The CDR3: CASSLLAGGGTDTQYF. The bases are TGTGCCAGCAGTTTACTAGCGGGGGGGGGCACAGATACGCAGTATTTT.